This T cell receptor beta chain is from a study of blood T cell repertoires in COVID-19. About the study: Samples came from the United States, Italy and Spain, spanning acute and convalescent COVID-19. PBMCs, B-cell-depleted T cells, or T cells provided the cDNA or gDNA that made up the material.

Study processing details: By means of reference gene primer amplification, nucleated cell counts were estimated. Sequencing used immunoSEQ multiplex PCR; TCRdb keeps in-frame clones, though not all of them. The V and J calls and clone size come from that table; D and trimming were worked out from the DNA. The table lists 55,000 to 65,000 clones, around 87% of them singletons, with around 6.9% in the top ten. The CDR3 has 15 amino acids. Germline V lookup: CDR1 MDHEN, CDR2 SYDVKM. Germline trimming cut 5 bases from V and 5 bases from J; bases unmatched to any gene: 6. The sample taken for sequencing was peripheral blood. The V call is TRBV28, the J call TRBJ1-5; 10 positions match TRBD1. This clonotype originated in a man in his sixties with active or convalescent COVID-19. The CDR3 region is CASSPGTGEDQPQHF. The CDR3 bases are TGTGCCAGCAGTCCCGGGACAGGGGAAGATCAGCCCCAGCATTTT.